These T cell receptor beta chains were read from a single sample in a study of cytomegalovirus exposure and HLA in healthy donors. TCRdb's copy holds only in-frame clones and misses some; the assay was immunoSEQ multiplex PCR. Its table records about 150,000 clones. Sample: PBMCs. The receptors were gathered from a man aged 25-45 years in good health and CMV-seronegative. Each CDR3 is given with its conserved first and last residue. Fields, in order: J gene, V gene, CDR3 protein.

J: TRBJ2-7
V: TRBV6-6
CDR3: CASTTPDRAYEQYF

J: TRBJ2-2
V: TRBV7-2
CDR3: CASCQGPGTGELFF

J: TRBJ2-1
V: TRBV28
CDR3: CASSFNARGLRAEQFF

J: TRBJ1-2
V: TRBV18
CDR3: CASSPGTENYGYTF

J: TRBJ2-1
V: TRBV7-9
CDR3: CASSLDRVEFF

J: TRBJ2-7
V: TRBV7-9
CDR3: CASSKDSTSSYEQYF

J: TRBJ1-4
V: TRBV5-1
CDR3: CASSRGQGANLGEKLFF

J: TRBJ1-1
V: TRBV11-2
CDR3: CASSQQTGGTEAFF

J: TRBJ1-1
V: TRBV6-5
CDR3: CASSAEFYAEAFF

J: TRBJ2-1
V: TRBV27
CDR3: CASSPFLQGGGPYNEQFF

J: TRBJ2-7
V: TRBV18
CDR3: CASSPSTGTYEQYF

J: TRBJ1-5
V: TRBV15
CDR3: CATSRALDGGRSGYQPQHF

J: TRBJ1-1
V: TRBV18
CDR3: CASSPGQIEDTEAFF

J: TRBJ2-3
V: TRBV29-1
CDR3: CSVARGTDTQYF

J: TRBJ2-1
V: TRBV7-6
CDR3: CASSPSPREESIGDNEQFF

J: TRBJ2-7
V: TRBV9
CDR3: CASSKGLAGSISSYEQYF

J: TRBJ2-7
V: TRBV7-9
CDR3: CASSSRAPSYEQYF

J: TRBJ1-3
V: TRBV6-1
CDR3: CASSDRTGAGGGNTIYF